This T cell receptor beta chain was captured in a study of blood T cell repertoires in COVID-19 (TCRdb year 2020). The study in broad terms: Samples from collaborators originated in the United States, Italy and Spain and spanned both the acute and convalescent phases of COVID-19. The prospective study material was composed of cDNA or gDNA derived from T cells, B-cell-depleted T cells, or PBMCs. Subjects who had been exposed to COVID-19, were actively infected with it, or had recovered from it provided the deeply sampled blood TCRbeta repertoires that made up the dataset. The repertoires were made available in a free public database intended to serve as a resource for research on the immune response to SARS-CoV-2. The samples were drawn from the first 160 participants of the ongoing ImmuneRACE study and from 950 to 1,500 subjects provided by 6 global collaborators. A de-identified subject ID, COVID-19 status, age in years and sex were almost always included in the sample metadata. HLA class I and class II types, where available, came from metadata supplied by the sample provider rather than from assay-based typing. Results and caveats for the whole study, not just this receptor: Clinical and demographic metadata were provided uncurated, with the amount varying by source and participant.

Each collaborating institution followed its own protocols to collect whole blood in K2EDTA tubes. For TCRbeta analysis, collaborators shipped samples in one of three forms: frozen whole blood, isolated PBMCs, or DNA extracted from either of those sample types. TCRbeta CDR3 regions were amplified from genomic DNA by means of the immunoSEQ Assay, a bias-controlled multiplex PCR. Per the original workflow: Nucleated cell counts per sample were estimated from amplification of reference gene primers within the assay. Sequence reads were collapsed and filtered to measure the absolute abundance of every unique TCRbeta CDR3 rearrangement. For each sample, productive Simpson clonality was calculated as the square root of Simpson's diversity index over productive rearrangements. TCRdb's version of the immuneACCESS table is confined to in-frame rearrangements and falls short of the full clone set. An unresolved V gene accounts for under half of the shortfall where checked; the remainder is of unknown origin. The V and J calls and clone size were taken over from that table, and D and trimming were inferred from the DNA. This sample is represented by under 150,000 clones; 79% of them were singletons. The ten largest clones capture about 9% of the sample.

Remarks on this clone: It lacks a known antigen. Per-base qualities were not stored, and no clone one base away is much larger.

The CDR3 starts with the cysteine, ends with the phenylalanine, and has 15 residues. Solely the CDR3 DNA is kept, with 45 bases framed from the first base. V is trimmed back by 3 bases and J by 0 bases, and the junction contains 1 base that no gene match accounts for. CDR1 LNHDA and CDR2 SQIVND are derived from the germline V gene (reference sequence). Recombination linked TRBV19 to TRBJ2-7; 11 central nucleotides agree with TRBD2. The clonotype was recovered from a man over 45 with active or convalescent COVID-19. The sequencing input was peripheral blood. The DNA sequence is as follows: TGTGCCAGTAGTATCGGGACTAGCGGCTCCTACGAGCAGTACTTC. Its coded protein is CASSIGTSGSYEQYF.